This T cell receptor (beta chain) was captured by sequencing in a study of T cells in Graves' hyperthyroidism and ophthalmopathy. Study in general: Blood from the periphery was taken at initial diagnosis, before any treatment.

Whole-study findings and limits: Peripheral blood also featured most of the thyroid clonotypes expanded above 0.001.

Amplified TCR beta CDR3 regions derived from RNA transcripts. TCR CDR3 regions were first amplified by RT-PCR with HTBI primers. TCRdb re-called the multiplex PCR reads through MiXCR, storing one row per CDR3 protein. The sample shows 750,000 to 950,000 distinct CDR3 sequences, roughly 40% of them seen only once. There are many counts of this clonotype. Antigen specificity is unknown. Trimming took off 1 base at V and 2 bases at J, with 12 bases between the two ends. This CDR3 region has 15 residues. The germline V gene encodes CDR1 SGHTA and CDR2 FQGNSA. Diagnostic decisions used clinical symptoms, serum thyroxine and TRAb, thyroid ultrasound and orbital computed tomography. The authors obtained PBMCs from around 11 ml of fresh peripheral blood.

This sequence joins TRBV7-2 and TRBJ2-7; D gene ambiguous. This TCR was recovered from a man aged 18 to 30 with Graves' hyperthyroidism. The sequenced sample was blood. The CDR3 nucleotides read TGTGCCAGCAGCTTAGGTTCGTCCCTTACCTACGAGCAGTACTTC. Protein product: CASSLGSSLTYEQYF.